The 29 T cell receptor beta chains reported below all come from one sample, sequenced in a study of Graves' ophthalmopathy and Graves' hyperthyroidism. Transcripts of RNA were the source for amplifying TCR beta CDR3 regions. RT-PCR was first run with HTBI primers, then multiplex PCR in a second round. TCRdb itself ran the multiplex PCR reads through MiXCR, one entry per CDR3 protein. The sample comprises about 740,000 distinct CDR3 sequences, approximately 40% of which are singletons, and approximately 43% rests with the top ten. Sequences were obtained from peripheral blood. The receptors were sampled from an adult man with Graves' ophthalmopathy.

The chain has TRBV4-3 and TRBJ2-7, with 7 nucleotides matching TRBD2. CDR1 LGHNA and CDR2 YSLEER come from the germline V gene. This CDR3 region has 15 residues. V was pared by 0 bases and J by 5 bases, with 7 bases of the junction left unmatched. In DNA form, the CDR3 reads TGCGCCAGCAGCCAAGATCACGGGAGGCCCGACGAGCAGTACTTC. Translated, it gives CASSQDHGRPDEQYF.

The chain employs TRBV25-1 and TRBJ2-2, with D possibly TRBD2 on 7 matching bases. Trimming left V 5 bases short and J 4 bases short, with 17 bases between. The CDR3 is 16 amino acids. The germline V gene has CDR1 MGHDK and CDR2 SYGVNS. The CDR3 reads CASSHPGGHLTGELFF. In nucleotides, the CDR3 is TGTGCCAGCAGTCACCCGGGGGGACACCTCACCGGGGAGCTGTTTTTT. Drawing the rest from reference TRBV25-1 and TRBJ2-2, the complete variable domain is EADIYQTPRYLVIGTGKKITLECSQTMGHDKMYWYQQDPGMELHLIHYSYGVNSTEKGDLSSESTVSRIRTEHFPLTLESARPSHTSQYLCASSHPGGHLTGELFFGEGSRLTVL.

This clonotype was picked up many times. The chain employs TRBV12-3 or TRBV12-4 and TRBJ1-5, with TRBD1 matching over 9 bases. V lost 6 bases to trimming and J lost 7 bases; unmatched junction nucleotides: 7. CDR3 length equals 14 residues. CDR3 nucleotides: TGTGCCAGCAGCCCACAGGGGGCGAGACAGCCCCAGCATTTT. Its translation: CASSPQGARQPQHF.

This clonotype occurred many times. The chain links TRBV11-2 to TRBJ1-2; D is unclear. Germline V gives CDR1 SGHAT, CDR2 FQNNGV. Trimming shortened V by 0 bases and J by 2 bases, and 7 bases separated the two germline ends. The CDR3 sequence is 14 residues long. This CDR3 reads CASSLDRQNYGYTF. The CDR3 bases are TGTGCCAGCAGCTTAGATCGGCAGAACTATGGCTACACCTTC.

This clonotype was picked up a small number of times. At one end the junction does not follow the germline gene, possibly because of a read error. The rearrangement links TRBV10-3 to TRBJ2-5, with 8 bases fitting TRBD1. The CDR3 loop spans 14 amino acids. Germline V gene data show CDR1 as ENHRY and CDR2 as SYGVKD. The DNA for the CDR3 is TGTGCCAGCAGTTACGACAGGGGCCAAGAGACCCAGTACTTC. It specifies CASSYDRGQETQYF.

Here the CDR3 reads CASSEFGGGRTEAFF. CDR3 sequence (DNA): TGTGCCAGCAGCGAATTTGGGGGAGGAAGAACTGAAGCTTTCTTT. This chain joins TRBV14 and TRBJ1-1; D may be TRBD1 (5 bases). Trimming cost V 5 bases and J 5 bases, with 18 bases left between them. CDR1 is SGHDN and CDR2 is FVKESK in the germline V gene. The CDR3 contains 15 residues.

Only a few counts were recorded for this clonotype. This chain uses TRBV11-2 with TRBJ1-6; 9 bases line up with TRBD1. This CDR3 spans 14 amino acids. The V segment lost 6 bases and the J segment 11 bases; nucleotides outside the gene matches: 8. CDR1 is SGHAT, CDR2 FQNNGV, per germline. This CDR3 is CASRAGTGNAPLHF. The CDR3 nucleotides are TGTGCCAGCAGGGCCGGGACAGGGAATGCACCCCTCCACTTT.

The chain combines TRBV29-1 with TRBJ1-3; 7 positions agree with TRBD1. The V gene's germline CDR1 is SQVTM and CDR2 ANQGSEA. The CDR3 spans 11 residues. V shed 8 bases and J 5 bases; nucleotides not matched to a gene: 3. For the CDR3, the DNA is TGCAGCCGGGACAGTAGAAACACCATATATTTT. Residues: CSRDSRNTIYF.

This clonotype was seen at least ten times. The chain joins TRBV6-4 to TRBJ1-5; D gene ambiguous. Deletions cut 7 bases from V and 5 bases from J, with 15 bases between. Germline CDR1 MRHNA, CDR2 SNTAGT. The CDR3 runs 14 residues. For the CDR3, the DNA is TGTGCCAGCATGGACGCACAGCGAGATCAGCCCCAGCATTTT. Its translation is CASMDAQRDQPQHF.

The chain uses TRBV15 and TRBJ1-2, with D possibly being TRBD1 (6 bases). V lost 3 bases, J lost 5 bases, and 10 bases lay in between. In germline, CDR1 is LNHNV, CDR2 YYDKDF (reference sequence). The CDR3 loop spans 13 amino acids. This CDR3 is CATSSRGEYGYTF. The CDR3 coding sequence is TGTGCCACCAGCAGCAGGGGCGAATATGGCTACACCTTC.

CDR3 nucleotide sequence: TGCAGTGCTAGTAGGCTAGCGGGTCTTGAGACCCAGTACTTC. Translating it yields CSASRLAGLETQYF. The V and J genes are TRBV20-1 and TRBJ2-5, with 8 bases that match TRBD2. Looked up from germline, CDR1 is DFQATT and CDR2 is SNEGSKA (reference sequence). The CDR3 sequence is 14 residues long. V dropped 3 bases and J dropped 5; count of bases not matched to a gene: 8.

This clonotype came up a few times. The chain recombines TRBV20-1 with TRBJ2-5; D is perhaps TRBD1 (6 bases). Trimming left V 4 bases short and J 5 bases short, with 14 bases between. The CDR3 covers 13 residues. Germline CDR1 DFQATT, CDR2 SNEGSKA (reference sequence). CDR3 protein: CSANEQGPETQYF. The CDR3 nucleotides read TGCAGTGCTAACGAACAGGGTCCGGAGACCCAGTACTTC.

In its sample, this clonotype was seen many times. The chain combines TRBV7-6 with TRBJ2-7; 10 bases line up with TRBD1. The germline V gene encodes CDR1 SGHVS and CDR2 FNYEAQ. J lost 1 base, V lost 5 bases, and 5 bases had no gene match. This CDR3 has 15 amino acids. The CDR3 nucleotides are TGTGCCAGCAGCGTAGGACAGGGGGTGTCCTACGAGCAGTACTTC. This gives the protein CASSVGQGVSYEQYF.

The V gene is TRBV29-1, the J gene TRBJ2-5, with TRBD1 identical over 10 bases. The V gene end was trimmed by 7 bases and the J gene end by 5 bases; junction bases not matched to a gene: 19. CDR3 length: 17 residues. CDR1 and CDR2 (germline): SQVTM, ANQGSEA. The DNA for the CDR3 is TGCAGCGACTACAGGTGGATAACGGGACAGGGGCCGGAGACCCAGTACTTC. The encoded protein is CSDYRWITGQGPETQYF.

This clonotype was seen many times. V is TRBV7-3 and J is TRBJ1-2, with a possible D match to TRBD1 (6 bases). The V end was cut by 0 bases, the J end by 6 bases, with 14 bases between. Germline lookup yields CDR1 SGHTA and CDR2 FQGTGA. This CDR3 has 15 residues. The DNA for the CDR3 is TGTGCCAGCAGCTTAACGCCCACCAGGGGAGATGGCTACACCTTC. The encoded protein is CASSLTPTRGDGYTF.

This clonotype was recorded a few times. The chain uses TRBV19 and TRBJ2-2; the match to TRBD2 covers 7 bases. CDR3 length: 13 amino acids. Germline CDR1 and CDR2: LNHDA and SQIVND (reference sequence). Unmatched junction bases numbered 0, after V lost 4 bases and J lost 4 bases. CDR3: CASSREGTGELFF. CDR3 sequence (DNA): TGTGCCAGTAGTAGGGAGGGCACCGGGGAGCTGTTTTTT.

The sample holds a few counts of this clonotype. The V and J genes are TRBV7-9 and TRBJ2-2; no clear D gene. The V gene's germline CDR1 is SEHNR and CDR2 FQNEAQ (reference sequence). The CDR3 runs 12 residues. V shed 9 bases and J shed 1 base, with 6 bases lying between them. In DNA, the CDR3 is TGTGCCAGGGGTGAGAACACCGGGGAGCTGTTTTTT. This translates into CARGENTGELFF.

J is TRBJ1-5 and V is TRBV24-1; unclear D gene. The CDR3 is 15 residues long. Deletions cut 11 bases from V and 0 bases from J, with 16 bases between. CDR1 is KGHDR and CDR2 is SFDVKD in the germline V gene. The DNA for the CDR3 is TGTGCCAGCTCGTATGAGTATAATAGCAATCAGCCCCAGCATTTT. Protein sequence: CASSYEYNSNQPQHF.

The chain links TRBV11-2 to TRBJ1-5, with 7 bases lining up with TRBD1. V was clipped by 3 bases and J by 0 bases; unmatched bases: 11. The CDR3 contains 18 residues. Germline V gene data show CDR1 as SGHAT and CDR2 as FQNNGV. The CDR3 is CASSFNGQVNNSNQPQHF. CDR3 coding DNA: TGTGCCAGCAGCTTCAACGGACAGGTGAATAATAGCAATCAGCCCCAGCATTTT.

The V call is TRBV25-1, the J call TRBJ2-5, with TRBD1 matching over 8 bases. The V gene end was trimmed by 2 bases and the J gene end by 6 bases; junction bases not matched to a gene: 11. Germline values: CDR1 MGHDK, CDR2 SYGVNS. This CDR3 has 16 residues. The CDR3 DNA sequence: TGTGCCAGCAGTGAAGGGCCTTCAGGGGGCACAAAGACCCAGTACTTC. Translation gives CASSEGPSGGTKTQYF.

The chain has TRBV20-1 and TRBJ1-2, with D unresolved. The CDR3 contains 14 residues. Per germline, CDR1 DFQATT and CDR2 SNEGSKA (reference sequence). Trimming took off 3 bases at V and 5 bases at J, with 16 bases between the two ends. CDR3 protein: CSARRLQIRYGYTF. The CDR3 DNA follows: TGCAGTGCTAGGCGACTACAGATACGGTATGGCTACACCTTC.

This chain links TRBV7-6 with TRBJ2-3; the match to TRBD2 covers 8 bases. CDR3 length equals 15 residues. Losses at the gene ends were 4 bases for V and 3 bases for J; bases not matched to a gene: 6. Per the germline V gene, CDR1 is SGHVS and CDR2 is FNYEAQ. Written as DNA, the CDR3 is TGTGCCAGCAGCTCCAGCGGGGGTAAGACAGATACGCAGTATTTT. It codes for CASSSSGGKTDTQYF. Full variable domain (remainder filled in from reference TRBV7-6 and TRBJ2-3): GAGVSQSPRYKVTKRGQDVALRCDPISGHVSLYWYRQALGQGPEFLTYFNYEAQQDKSGLPNDRFSAERPEGSISTLTIQRTEQRDSAMYRCASSSSGGKTDTQYFGPGTRLTVL.

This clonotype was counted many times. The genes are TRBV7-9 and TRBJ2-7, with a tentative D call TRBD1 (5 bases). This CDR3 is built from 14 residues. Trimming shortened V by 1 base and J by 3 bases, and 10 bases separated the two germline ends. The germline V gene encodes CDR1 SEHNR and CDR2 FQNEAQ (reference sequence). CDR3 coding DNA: TGTGCCAGCAGCTTAGATGACAGCATCTACGAGCAGTACTTC. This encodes CASSLDDSIYEQYF.

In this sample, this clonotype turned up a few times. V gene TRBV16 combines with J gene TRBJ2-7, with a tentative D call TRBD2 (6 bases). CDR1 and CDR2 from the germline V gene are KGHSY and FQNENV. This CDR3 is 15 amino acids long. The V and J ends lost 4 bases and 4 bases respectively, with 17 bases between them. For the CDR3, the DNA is TGTGCCAGCAGCCCCGCGGGGCAGGGTGGATACGAGCAGTACTTC. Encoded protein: CASSPAGQGGYEQYF.

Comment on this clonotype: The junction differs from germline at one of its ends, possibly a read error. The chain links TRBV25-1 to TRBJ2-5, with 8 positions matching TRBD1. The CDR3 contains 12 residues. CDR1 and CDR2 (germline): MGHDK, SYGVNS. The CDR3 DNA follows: TGTGCCAGCAGTGAGACAGGGGCCGTGAAGTTCTTC. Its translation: CASSETGAVKFF.

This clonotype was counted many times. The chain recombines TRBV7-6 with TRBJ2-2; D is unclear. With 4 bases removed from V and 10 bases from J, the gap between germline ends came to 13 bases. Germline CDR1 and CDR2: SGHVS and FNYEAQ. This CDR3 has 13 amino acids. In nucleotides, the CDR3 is TGTGCCAGCAGCTCCCCGACATCAGAGGAGCTGTTTTTT. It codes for CASSSPTSEELFF.

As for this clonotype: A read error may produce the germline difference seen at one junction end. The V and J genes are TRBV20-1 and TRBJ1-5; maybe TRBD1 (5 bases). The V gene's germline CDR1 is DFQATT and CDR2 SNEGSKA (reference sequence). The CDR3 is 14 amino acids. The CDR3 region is CSAPPEGRVQSQHF. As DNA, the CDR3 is TGCAGTGCCCCTCCCGAGGGGAGGGTTCAGTCCCAGCATTTT.

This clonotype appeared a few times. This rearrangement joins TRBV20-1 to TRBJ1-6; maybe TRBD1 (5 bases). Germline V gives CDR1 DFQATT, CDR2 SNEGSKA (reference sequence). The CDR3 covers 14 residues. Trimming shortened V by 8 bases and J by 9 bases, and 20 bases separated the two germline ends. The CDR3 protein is CSFTRQGWGSPLHF. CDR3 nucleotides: TGCAGTTTTACCCGGCAGGGTTGGGGTTCACCCCTCCACTTT.

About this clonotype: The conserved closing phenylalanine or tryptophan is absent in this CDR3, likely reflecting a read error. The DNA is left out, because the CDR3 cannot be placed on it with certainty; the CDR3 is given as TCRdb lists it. The CDR3 loop reads CASSVGTGVA. The chain carries TRBV9 and TRBJ1-3; the D call of TRBD1 is as the table states it, not checked on the DNA. The CDR3 sequence runs 10 residues, both termini included. Germline CDR1 reads SGDLS; CDR2 reads YYNGEE.